A selection of T cell receptor beta chains follows, all from one sample in a study of T cells in Graves' hyperthyroidism and ophthalmopathy. TCRdb re-analysed the multiplex PCR reads in MiXCR, keeping a single row per CDR3 protein. Here the sample spans 200,000 to 300,000 distinct CDR3 sequences, about a sixth being singletons. Source material: blood. Source of these receptors: a woman between 18 and 30 years old with Graves' ophthalmopathy. Both conserved end residues are part of each CDR3. The order of the fields is J gene, clone size, D gene, V gene, CDR3 protein. The D gene is left open where the match is weak. Size tells how often a clone was seen (once, few, many) or the class of an expanded clone, and some rows leave it out.

j_gene: TRBJ2-5; abundance: many; d_gene: .; v_gene: TRBV10-1; CDR3aa: CASSDGPEGETQYF
j_gene: TRBJ1-2; abundance: many; d_gene: .; v_gene: TRBV20-1; CDR3aa: CSASQINYGYTF
j_gene: TRBJ2-1; abundance: .; d_gene: TRBD1; v_gene: TRBV6-5; CDR3aa: CASSYAGQDFNEQFF
j_gene: TRBJ1-5; abundance: many; d_gene: .; v_gene: TRBV30; CDR3aa: CAWSLEGLLHQPQHF
j_gene: TRBJ2-5; abundance: many; d_gene: .; v_gene: TRBV13; CDR3aa: CASSLPGKQETQYF
j_gene: TRBJ1-1; abundance: many; d_gene: .; v_gene: TRBV20-1; CDR3aa: CSARGDTQGIGTEAFF
j_gene: TRBJ1-2; abundance: many; d_gene: .; v_gene: TRBV28; CDR3aa: CASSLSGYYGYTF
j_gene: TRBJ1-1; abundance: .; d_gene: TRBD1; v_gene: TRBV4-1; CDR3aa: CASSQEPRSQGATEAFF
j_gene: TRBJ1-3; abundance: many; d_gene: .; v_gene: TRBV7-9; CDR3aa: CASSSNDGNSGNTIYF
j_gene: TRBJ1-1; abundance: .; d_gene: .; v_gene: TRBV10-3; CDR3aa: CAISAGVTEAFF
j_gene: TRBJ1-5; abundance: .; d_gene: TRBD1; v_gene: TRBV28; CDR3aa: CASSVGTVSSNQPQHF
j_gene: TRBJ2-7; abundance: many; d_gene: .; v_gene: TRBV19; CDR3aa: CASSIESSGDYEQYF
j_gene: TRBJ2-3; abundance: many; d_gene: .; v_gene: TRBV5-1; CDR3aa: CASSVDPGTDTQYF
j_gene: TRBJ1-1; abundance: many; d_gene: .; v_gene: TRBV7-3; CDR3aa: CASSLNGVRDTEAFF
j_gene: TRBJ2-1; abundance: many; d_gene: .; v_gene: TRBV7-2; CDR3aa: CASSLAGPGEQFF
j_gene: TRBJ2-3; abundance: .; d_gene: TRBD2; v_gene: TRBV4-1; CDR3aa: CASSQEESSGGTDTQYF
j_gene: TRBJ2-5; abundance: .; d_gene: .; v_gene: TRBV9; CDR3aa: CASSAGGRQETQYF
j_gene: TRBJ2-7; abundance: many; d_gene: .; v_gene: TRBV2; CDR3aa: CASSEAYYGQYYEQYF
j_gene: TRBJ1-2; abundance: .; d_gene: .; v_gene: TRBV19; CDR3aa: CASSIGVGYTF
j_gene: TRBJ1-4; abundance: .; d_gene: TRBD1; v_gene: TRBV7-8; CDR3aa: CASSSRGTGNEKLFF
j_gene: TRBJ2-7; abundance: many; d_gene: TRBD2; v_gene: TRBV11-2; CDR3aa: CASSLVGSGRARGYEQYF
j_gene: TRBJ1-6; abundance: many; d_gene: TRBD1; v_gene: TRBV7-8; CDR3aa: CASSLELGTGPRSLHF
j_gene: TRBJ2-1; abundance: .; d_gene: TRBD2; v_gene: TRBV5-4; CDR3aa: CASSADTSGRANEQFF
j_gene: TRBJ2-1; abundance: .; d_gene: TRBD2; v_gene: TRBV6-2/TRBV6-3; CDR3aa: CASSYYRGTRQNEQFF
j_gene: TRBJ1-2; abundance: many; d_gene: .; v_gene: TRBV6-1; CDR3aa: CASRTGKEAGYTF
j_gene: TRBJ1-1; abundance: many; d_gene: .; v_gene: TRBV11-2; CDR3aa: CASSLGPGIVAEAFF
j_gene: TRBJ1-2; abundance: .; d_gene: .; v_gene: TRBV20-1; CDR3aa: CSASPGARGGYTF
j_gene: TRBJ1-1; abundance: many; d_gene: .; v_gene: TRBV11-3; CDR3aa: CASSQPGDPEAFF
j_gene: TRBJ2-1; abundance: many; d_gene: .; v_gene: TRBV30; CDR3aa: CAWSPSYNEQFF
j_gene: TRBJ1-1; abundance: many; d_gene: .; v_gene: TRBV4-1; CDR3aa: CASSQPTRGEIEAFF
j_gene: TRBJ1-1; abundance: many; d_gene: .; v_gene: TRBV30; CDR3aa: CAWSEAPSRTEAFF
j_gene: TRBJ2-5; abundance: few; d_gene: .; v_gene: TRBV10-2; CDR3aa: CASSPARNQETQYF
j_gene: TRBJ2-7; abundance: many; d_gene: .; v_gene: TRBV20-1; CDR3aa: CGARETVALKPPRKYEQYF
j_gene: TRBJ1-4; abundance: .; d_gene: TRBD1; v_gene: TRBV5-1; CDR3aa: CASSQPQGGGEKLFF